These 6 T cell receptor beta chains were all obtained from the same sample, sequenced in a study of shared clonotypes between healthy human individuals. Some clones are missing from TCRdb's copy, which holds only in-frame ones; the method was immunoSEQ multiplex PCR. The data hold around 340,000 clones, with more than 60% observed a single time. Sequenced input: memory CD4+ T cells sorted from blood. Subset noted: CD45RA-negative fraction. The receptor set was obtained from a man aged 30 to 39 in good health.

This clone was seen only a few times. The chain couples TRBV14 to TRBJ1-4, with 7 bases matching TRBD1. The CDR3 loop spans 15 amino acids. Germline V lookup: CDR1 SGHDN, CDR2 FVKESK. J was trimmed by 8 bases and V by 1 base; bases with no gene match: 7. The CDR3 DNA reads as TGTGCCAGCAGCCAAGTAAGGGGGCTTACAGAAAAACTGTTTTTT. This encodes CASSQVRGLTEKLFF. The full variable domain, completed using reference TRBV14 and TRBJ1-4, is EAGVTQFPSHSVIEKGQTVTLRCDPISGHDNLYWYRRVMGKEIKFLLHFVKESKQDESGMPNNRFLAERTGGTYSTLKVQPAELEDSGVYFCASSQVRGLTEKLFFGSGTQLSVL.

In its sample, this clone was seen once. The chain couples TRBV29-1 to TRBJ1-2; tentatively, D is TRBD1 (6 bases). Looked up from germline, CDR1 is SQVTM and CDR2 is ANQGSEA. The CDR3 totals 12 residues. V lost 5 bases, J lost 4 bases, and 11 bases lay in between. As DNA, the CDR3 is TGCAGCGTTATGACAGGAGCCTATGGCTACACCTTC. It is translated as CSVMTGAYGYTF.

This clone was observed a handful of times. This chain joins TRBV25-1 and TRBJ1-1; D perhaps matches TRBD1 (5 bases). V was trimmed by 3 bases and J by 11 bases, leaving 16 bases between them. This CDR3 spans 13 amino acids. CDR1 MGHDK and CDR2 SYGVNS come from the germline V gene. The chain's CDR3 is CASSETPERGAFF. CDR3 DNA: TGTGCCAGCAGTGAGACTCCCGAACGGGGGGCTTTCTTT.

The chain has TRBV28 and TRBJ1-2; 11 nucleotides align to TRBD1. The CDR3 runs to 17 residues. Trimming cost V 2 bases and J 6 bases; bases outside gene matches: 11. Germline V gives CDR1 MDHEN, CDR2 SYDVKM. CDR3 nucleotide sequence: TGTGCCAGCAGTTTACTAGGGACAGGGGGAGTCTTGGATGGCTACACCTTC. Its protein is CASSLLGTGGVLDGYTF.

The rearrangement links TRBV19 to TRBJ2-1; tentatively, D is TRBD1 (6 bases). The CDR3 runs to 16 residues. The V end was cut by 7 bases, the J end by 3 bases, with 19 bases between. CDR1 and CDR2 (germline): LNHDA, SQIVND (reference sequence). The CDR3 bases are TGTGCCAGTACTGATCCCGGGACAAAGGGCTACAATGAGCAGTTCTTC. This gives the protein CASTDPGTKGYNEQFF.

This clone has more than one count but fewer than ten. The J gene is TRBJ2-5, the V gene TRBV2, with D unresolved. This CDR3 region has 12 residues. CDR1 and CDR2 (germline): SNHLY, FYNNEI. The V end lost 10 bases, the J end lost 1 base, and 10 bases lay between the germline ends. CDR3 nucleotides: TGTGCCACGGGCCAGGTCCAAGAGACCCAGTACTTC. Translation gives CATGQVQETQYF.